This T cell receptor beta chain was sequenced in a study of blood T cell repertoires in COVID-19. On the study more broadly: The analysed material was cDNA or gDNA that came from T cells, B-cell-depleted T cells, or PBMCs.

Authors' processing steps: Reference gene primer amplification gave nucleated cell count estimates. Profiling relied on immunoSEQ multiplex PCR, and the TCRdb table lists in-frame clones only, not all of them. V and J calls and clone size are copied from that table; D and trimming were computed from the DNA. The profile covers tens of thousands of clones, with roughly 93% appearing a single time and around 0.92% taken by the ten largest. The count of this clone is one. CDR3 size: 14 residues. Trimming took 4 bases from V and 2 from J; bases not matched to a gene: 3. Germline V CDR1 and CDR2: SGHDT, YYEEEE.

Sequenced material: peripheral blood. The TCR sequence derives from a male donor with active COVID-19. The chain employs TRBV5-6 and TRBJ2-7; 10 bases align to TRBD2. The CDR3 protein is CASSLLAGTYEQYF. The CDR3 DNA follows: TGTGCCAGCAGCCTACTAGCGGGGACCTACGAGCAGTACTTC.